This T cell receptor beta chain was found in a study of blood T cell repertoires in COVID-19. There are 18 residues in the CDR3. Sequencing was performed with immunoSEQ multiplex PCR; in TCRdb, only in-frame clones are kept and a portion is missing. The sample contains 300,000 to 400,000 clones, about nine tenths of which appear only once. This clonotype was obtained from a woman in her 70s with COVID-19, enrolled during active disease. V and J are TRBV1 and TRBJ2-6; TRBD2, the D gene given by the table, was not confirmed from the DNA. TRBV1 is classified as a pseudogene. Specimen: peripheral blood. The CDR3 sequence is CTSSQTEPADSGANVLTF. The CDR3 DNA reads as TGCACCAGCAGCCAAACGGAGCCAGCAGACTCTGGGGCCAACGTCCTGACTTTC.